A selection of T cell receptor beta chains follows, all from one sample in a study of blood T cell repertoires in COVID-19. The table came from immunoSEQ multiplex PCR; TCRdb's copy has only in-frame clones and leaves some out. This sample yields around 100,000 clones, of which 70% to 90% are seen a single time; roughly 3.5% belongs to the top ten. The source material was peripheral blood. The receptors here all came from a human donor in a cohort sampled during active COVID-19. CDR3s include the opening cysteine and the closing phenylalanine or tryptophan. D genes are given only for firm matches. Size tells how often a clone was seen (once, few, many) or the class of an expanded clone, and some rows leave it out.

D	V	size	J	length	DNA	CDR3
NA	TRBV13	NA	TRBJ1-6	14	TGTGCCAGCAGACCAGGACTTTGGAGTTCACCCCTCCACTTT	CASRPGLWSSPLHF
NA	TRBV19	NA	TRBJ2-3	14	TGTGCCAGTACTGTTAGCGGTCCCACAGATACGCAGTATTTT	CASTVSGPTDTQYF
NA	TRBV11-2	NA	TRBJ2-2	14	TGTGCCAGCAACGACTACCCGAACACCGGGGAGCTGTTTTTT	CASNDYPNTGELFF
NA	TRBV28	NA	TRBJ1-1	15	TGTGCCAGCAGTCTAGGAGGGACGCAAAGAGTTGAAGCTTTCTTT	CASSLGGTQRVEAFF
NA	TRBV9	NA	TRBJ1-1	14	TGTGCCAGCAGCCACGGGGGGTGGAACACTGAAGCTTTCTTT	CASSHGGWNTEAFF
NA	TRBV20-1	NA	TRBJ2-7	13	TGCAGTGCTCGTGGAAGGAGCTCCTACGAGCAGTACTTC	CSARGRSSYEQYF
TRBD2	TRBV7-9	NA	TRBJ2-3	16	TGTGCCAGCAGCTCCCCCTTTAGCGGGTCAGCAGATACGCAGTATTTT	CASSSPFSGSADTQYF
NA	TRBV3-1/TRBV3-2	NA	TRBJ2-7	12	TGTGCCAGCAGCCGCCAGGGATTCGAGCAGTACTTC	CASSRQGFEQYF
TRBD1	TRBV2	NA	TRBJ2-5	13	TGTGCCAGCTGGGACAGGGAACAGGAGACCCAGTACTTC	CASWDREQETQYF
NA	TRBV4-2	NA	TRBJ2-5	16	TGTGCCAGCAGCCAAGGGACTGGGCCCGAGGCAGAGACCCAGTACTTC	CASSQGTGPEAETQYF
NA	TRBV25-1	NA	TRBJ1-5	12	TGTGCCAGCACGAAGGGGAATCAGCCCCAGCATTTT	CASTKGNQPQHF
TRBD1	TRBV25-1	NA	TRBJ1-2	13	TGTGCCAGCAGTGCGGACAGGTCTCGTGGCTACACCTTC	CASSADRSRGYTF
NA	TRBV24-1	few	TRBJ2-1	14	TGTGCCACCAGTGATTCCGTCGTTCGGAATGAGCAGTTCTTC	CATSDSVVRNEQFF
NA	TRBV24-1	NA	TRBJ2-7	15	TGTGCCACCAGTGATTCCTCAACCGGGGGCTACGAGCAGTACTTC	CATSDSSTGGYEQYF
TRBD2	TRBV7-8	NA	TRBJ2-1	19	TGTGCCAGCAGCTCCACCAGGGGGTTGGCTAGCGGGACCCGGGGGGAGCAGTTCTTC	CASSSTRGLASGTRGEQFF